A single sample gave rise to the 16 T cell receptor beta chains below, sequenced in a study of T cells of healthy individuals. Using its own MiXCR run on the 5' RACE reads, TCRdb lists one record per CDR3 protein. The sample holds around 98,000 distinct CDR3 sequences, 15% to 20% seen once. These TCRs come from a human donor in good health.

This clonotype is medium-sized within its sample. V is TRBV20-1 and J is TRBJ1-4; TRBD1 might be the D (6 bases). The CDR3 covers 17 residues. Germline V gene sequence: CDR1 DFQATT, CDR2 SNEGSKA (reference sequence). Trimming removed 0 bases at V and 10 bases at J, with 24 bases between. This CDR3 reads CSARDPGHTGGVGKLFF. As DNA, the CDR3 is TGCAGTGCTAGAGATCCGGGACATACTGGTGGTGTCGGAAAACTGTTTTTT.

This chain connects TRBV20-1 to TRBJ2-1; 9 positions agree with TRBD2. The CDR3 totals 13 residues. CDR1 and CDR2 from the germline V gene are DFQATT and SNEGSKA (reference sequence). The CDR3 region is CRISGRRYNEQFF. In nucleotides, the CDR3 is TGCAGGATTAGCGGGAGACGCTACAATGAGCAGTTCTTC.

V gene TRBV3-1 combines with J gene TRBJ1-1; a weak D match, TRBD1 (5 bases). Germline CDR1 reads LGHDT; CDR2 reads YNNKEL (reference sequence). The CDR3 is 14 amino acids. With 1 base removed from V and 4 bases from J, the gap between germline ends came to 10 bases. The CDR3 region has the DNA TGTGCCAGCAGCCAAGGACAGTGGCGCACTGAAGCTTTCTTT. It specifies CASSQGQWRTEAFF.

This clonotype was observed a handful of times. The chain links TRBV9 to TRBJ2-1, with D possibly TRBD1 on 5 matching bases. CDR1 SGDLS and CDR2 YYNGEE come from the germline V gene. This CDR3 has 12 amino acids. Trimming left V 0 bases short and J 8 bases short, with 6 bases between. The CDR3 reads CASSVGGDEQFF. The CDR3 DNA is TGTGCCAGCAGCGTAGGGGGCGATGAGCAGTTCTTC.

Remarks on this clonotype: A much more abundant neighbour one base away suggests this may be a read error. DNA of the CDR3: TGTGCCAGCAGCCAAGTGGGACAGTGTTACAATGAGCAGTTCTTC. Protein product: CASSQVGQCYNEQFF. The chain has TRBV4-2 and TRBJ2-1; TRBD1 aligns across 7 bases. Germline lookup yields CDR1 LGHNA and CDR2 YNFKEQ. Trimming removed 1 base from V and 4 bases from J; junction bases left unmatched: 4. The CDR3 runs to 15 residues.

Only a few counts were recorded for this clonotype. This sequence joins TRBV4-3 and TRBJ1-2; unclear D gene. The CDR3 sequence is 14 residues long. CDR1 LGHNA and CDR2 YSLEER come from the germline V gene. V lost 2 bases and J 1 base, leaving 8 bases between the germline ends. The CDR3 region is CASSQWKGNYGYTF. The CDR3 DNA reads as TGCGCCAGCAGCCAATGGAAGGGTAACTATGGCTACACCTTC.

V is TRBV6-2 or TRBV6-3 and J is TRBJ1-1; D is ambiguous. Trimming shortened V by 6 bases and J by 6 bases, and 14 bases separated the two germline ends. The CDR3 contains 13 residues. Germline CDR1 and CDR2: MNHEY and SVGEGT. CDR3 loop: CASSRPDTAEAFF. CDR3 coding DNA: TGTGCCAGCAGCCGTCCCGACACCGCTGAAGCTTTCTTT.

The table lists this clonotype with many counts. The chain couples TRBV5-1 to TRBJ2-5, with no clear D. This CDR3 spans 12 amino acids. CDR1 is SGHRS, CDR2 YFSETQ, per germline. V was cut by 7 bases and J by 2 bases, with 9 bases left in between. CDR3: CASGSNQETQYF. CDR3 nucleotide sequence: TGCGCCAGCGGAAGTAATCAAGAGACCCAGTACTTC.

The chain combines TRBV6-2 or TRBV6-3 with TRBJ2-7; TRBD1 might be the D (6 bases). The CDR3 length is 11 residues. In germline, CDR1 is MNHEY, CDR2 SVGEGT. The V gene lost 7 bases and the J gene lost 7 bases, with 11 bases spanning the gap. In DNA, the CDR3 is TGTGCCAGCACCTACAGGGAAGAGCAGTACTTC. Translation gives CASTYREEQYF.

This clonotype turned up a few times. The V call is TRBV24-1, the J call TRBJ2-1, with a weak D call TRBD1 (6 bases). Between the trimmed V and J ends, which lost 3 bases and 5 bases, there was a span of 10 bases. The CDR3 runs to 14 residues. Germline V lookup: CDR1 KGHDR, CDR2 SFDVKD. The CDR3: CATSDPGQNNEQFF. In DNA, the CDR3 is TGTGCCACCAGTGATCCTGGACAGAACAATGAGCAGTTCTTC.

The chain carries TRBV20-1 and TRBJ2-1; 8 bases align to TRBD2. With V trimmed by 3 bases and J by 4 bases, 11 bases remained unmatched. The CDR3 extends over 16 amino acids. CDR1 is DFQATT, CDR2 SNEGSKA, per germline (reference sequence). CDR3 bases: TGCAGTGCTAGTGGCCTAGCGGGCCAGGGGTACAATGAGCAGTTCTTC. It codes for CSASGLAGQGYNEQFF.

This clonotype occurred a few times. The V and J genes are TRBV7-6 and TRBJ1-4; D unclear. Trimming pared 2 bases from V and 5 bases from J, leaving 9 bases between. Germline CDR1 and CDR2: SGHVS and FNYEAQ. The CDR3 runs to 14 residues. CDR3 sequence: CASSLRAENEKLFF. Written as DNA, the CDR3 is TGTGCCAGCAGCTTAAGGGCGGAAAATGAAAAACTGTTTTTT.

Only a few counts were recorded for this clonotype. V gene TRBV20-1 combines with J gene TRBJ2-1; 13 nucleotides line up with TRBD2. V lost 7 bases to trimming and J lost 1 base; unmatched junction nucleotides: 4. CDR3 length: 15 amino acids. The germline gives CDR1 DFQATT, CDR2 SNEGSKA (reference sequence). CDR3 protein: CSGTSGGPSYNEQFF. In DNA form, the CDR3 reads TGCAGTGGGACTAGCGGGGGACCTTCCTACAATGAGCAGTTCTTC.

The chain couples TRBV25-1 to TRBJ2-5; the D call may be TRBD1 or TRBD2 (5 bases each). Per germline, CDR1 MGHDK and CDR2 SYGVNS. CDR3 length: 14 amino acids. V shed 5 bases and J shed 2 bases, with 12 bases lying between them. Written as DNA, the CDR3 is TGTGCCAGCAGTCCCCGGGACGGACAAGAGACCCAGTACTTC. Protein sequence: CASSPRDGQETQYF.

This clonotype was seen repeatedly, ten times or more. The chain couples TRBV18 to TRBJ1-4; 9 nucleotides line up with TRBD1. This CDR3 spans 15 amino acids. The germline V gene has CDR1 KGHSH and CDR2 LQKENI. Trimming at V came to 5 bases and at J to 7 bases, leaving 8 bases not matched to a gene. CDR3 sequence reads: CASSSTRDRVEKLFF. The CDR3 coding sequence is TGTGCCAGCTCAAGCACCAGGGACAGGGTTGAAAAACTGTTTTTT.

This clonotype occurred a few times. J is TRBJ2-5 and V is TRBV20-1; no clear D. CDR1 and CDR2 (germline): DFQATT, SNEGSKA (reference sequence). The CDR3 runs to 12 residues. The V and J ends lost 6 bases and 5 bases respectively, with 13 bases between them. DNA of the CDR3: TGCAGTGCAGCATCGGCATGGGAGACCCAGTACTTC. As protein: CSAASAWETQYF.